A single sample is the source of the 24 T cell receptor beta chains below, sequenced in a study of beta chain features in type 1 diabetes. Expressed TCRB transcripts were sequenced after all isolated RNA was converted to cDNA. Assay: immunoSEQ multiplex PCR; the TCRdb copy retains only in-frame clones and omits some. Of around 400,000 clones detected, around 13% appear once; the ten largest clones hold about 0.018%. Input material: naive CD4+ T cells from blood. These receptors were collected from a man between 18 and 29 years old in good health.

This chain uses TRBV5-1 with TRBJ2-7; a weak D match, TRBD1 (6 bases). Germline V gene sequence: CDR1 SGHRS, CDR2 YFSETQ. This CDR3 spans 14 amino acids. V was clipped by 0 bases and J by 5 bases, with 12 bases between them. The CDR3 loop reads CASSLGQGPHEQYF. The CDR3 DNA reads as TGCGCCAGCAGCTTGGGCCAGGGGCCCCACGAGCAGTACTTC.

This clone was seen more than once but under ten times. This sequence joins TRBV30 and TRBJ1-6; no definite D call. Germline V gene sequence: CDR1 GTSNPN, CDR2 SVGIG (reference sequence). The CDR3 totals 13 residues. Between the trimmed V and J ends, which lost 2 bases and 6 bases, there was a span of 8 bases. CDR3 sequence reads: CAWSTISNSPLHF. The DNA for the CDR3 is TGTGCCTGGAGTACAATCAGTAATTCACCCCTCCACTTT.

This clone was recorded a few times. The rearrangement links TRBV7-2 to TRBJ2-5; TRBD2 aligns across 9 bases. CDR3 size: 16 residues. The V and J ends lost 2 bases and 5 bases, in that order; junction bases with no gene match: 9. The V gene's germline CDR1 is SGHTA and CDR2 FQGNSA. CDR3: CASSLSLLAGRETQYF. CDR3 DNA: TGTGCCAGCAGCTTAAGCCTACTAGCGGGCCGCGAGACCCAGTACTTC. Based on the CDR3 plus reference TRBV7-2 and TRBJ2-5, the full variable domain is GAGVSQSPSNKVTEKGKDVELRCDPISGHTALYWYRQSLGQGLEFLIYFQGNSAPDKSGLPSDRFSAERTGGSVSTLTIQRTQQEDSAVYLCASSLSLLAGRETQYFGPGTRLLVL.

This clone turned up a few times. The V and J genes are TRBV30 and TRBJ2-1; TRBD1 matches 7 bases. V was clipped by 5 bases and J by 4 bases; unmatched bases: 11. The CDR3 runs 15 residues. Germline V gene sequence: CDR1 GTSNPN, CDR2 SVGIG (reference sequence). The CDR3 sequence is CAWGITGVRYNEQFF. The CDR3 DNA is TGTGCCTGGGGGATAACAGGGGTTCGATACAATGAGCAGTTCTTC.

This clone was seen more than once but under ten times. The CDR3 nucleotides are TGTGCCTGGCAGGGGCTCCACGAGCAGTACTTC. Amino acids: CAWQGLHEQYF. This chain uses TRBV30 with TRBJ2-7, with a weak D call TRBD1 (6 bases). Trimming removed 5 bases from V and 5 bases from J, with 10 bases in between. The CDR3 runs to 11 residues. Germline V gene data show CDR1 as GTSNPN and CDR2 as SVGIG (reference sequence).

This chain connects TRBV7-9 to TRBJ2-7; a possible D gene is TRBD2 (6 bases). The CDR3 spans 13 residues. Trimming took 1 base from V and 7 from J, leaving 11 bases between them. The germline V gene encodes CDR1 SEHNR and CDR2 FQNEAQ (reference sequence). Here the CDR3 reads CASSLVRAGEQYF. CDR3 DNA: TGTGCCAGCAGCTTAGTCCGGGCGGGGGAGCAGTACTTC.

The CDR3 DNA reads TGTGCCAGCACCAACAGGGCGACCGGGGCCAACGTCCTGACTTTC. Its protein is CASTNRATGANVLTF. The rearrangement joins TRBV7-8 to TRBJ2-6, with a tentative D call TRBD1 (6 bases). The germline V and J ends were trimmed by 7 bases and 4 bases, with 14 bases remaining between them. The CDR3 totals 15 residues. CDR1 is SGHVS, CDR2 FQNEAQ, per germline.

This clone was recorded a few times. V is TRBV20-1 and J is TRBJ1-1; 7 positions match TRBD1. The germline V gene encodes CDR1 DFQATT and CDR2 SNEGSKA (reference sequence). Trimming removed 6 bases from V and 7 bases from J; junction bases left unmatched: 5. This CDR3 comprises 11 residues. This CDR3 is CSANNRGEAFF. For the CDR3, the DNA is TGCAGTGCAAACAACAGGGGTGAAGCTTTCTTT.

This clone has more than one count but fewer than ten. The CDR3 DNA reads TGTGCCAGCAGCCAAGAGGGAGGGACACTAAAAAACATTCAGTACTTC. This translates into CASSQEGGTLKNIQYF. V is TRBV4-2 and J is TRBJ2-4; weak D call: TRBD2 (7 bases). Germline CDR1 reads LGHNA; CDR2 reads YNFKEQ. This CDR3 comprises 16 residues. Trimming removed 0 bases from V and 4 bases from J, with 13 bases in between.

This clone has only a few counts. The chain has TRBV5-1 and TRBJ2-1; TRBD2 aligns across 9 bases. This CDR3 has 16 amino acids. The germline CDR1 and CDR2 sequences are SGHRS and YFSETQ. V dropped 1 base and J dropped 4; count of bases not matched to a gene: 6. The CDR3, as DNA: TGCGCCAGCAGCTTGCCGACTAGCGGCGCATACAATGAGCAGTTCTTC. Protein: CASSLPTSGAYNEQFF.

This clone was counted a few times. The gene calls are TRBV29-1 and TRBJ2-1; no reliable D call. The CDR3 sequence is 15 residues long. V was trimmed by 1 base and J by 1 base, leaving 11 bases between them. Germline loops: CDR1 SQVTM, CDR2 ANQGSEA. The CDR3 sequence is CSVEGATRSYNEQFF. In nucleotides, the CDR3 is TGCAGCGTTGAAGGTGCGACAAGGTCCTACAATGAGCAGTTCTTC.

The chain uses TRBV7-3 and TRBJ2-7; D might be TRBD1 (6 bases). This CDR3 is built from 15 residues. Germline loops: CDR1 SGHTA, CDR2 FQGTGA. V lost 4 bases, J lost 4 bases, and 17 bases lay in between. CDR3 amino acids: CASSSTVGTQYEQYF. DNA for the CDR3: TGTGCCAGCAGCTCCACCGTCGGGACACAATACGAGCAGTACTTC.

The gene calls are TRBV21-1 and TRBJ2-1; the table names TRBD2, a call not compared with the DNA. TRBV21-1 is a documented pseudogene. This CDR3 has 18 residues. CDR3 nucleotide sequence: TGTGCCAGCACCCAAGGGCTAGCGACAAGAAGCTCCTACAATGAGCAGTTCTTC. This encodes CASTQGLATRSSYNEQFF.

This rearrangement joins TRBV29-1 to TRBJ1-2; 9 bases map to TRBD1. The CDR3 sequence is 12 residues long. V dropped 7 bases and J dropped 7; count of bases not matched to a gene: 7. Germline loops: CDR1 SQVTM, CDR2 ANQGSEA. CDR3 amino acids: CSGEQGAGGYTF. CDR3 nucleotide sequence: TGCAGCGGGGAACAGGGGGCAGGTGGCTACACCTTC.

In its sample, this clone was seen a few times. V is TRBV10-3 and J is TRBJ1-5, with 7 nucleotides matching TRBD1. CDR1 ENHRY and CDR2 SYGVKD come from the germline V gene. The ends lost 0 bases at V and 5 bases at J; junction bases unmatched: 10. There are 17 residues in the CDR3. Here the CDR3 reads CAISESEIGQEYQPQHF. In DNA form, the CDR3 reads TGTGCCATCAGTGAGTCGGAAATAGGACAGGAATATCAGCCCCAGCATTTT.

This rearrangement joins TRBV9 to TRBJ2-4; D might be TRBD1 (5 bases). Deletions cut 0 bases from V and 0 bases from J, with 10 bases between. The germline gives CDR1 SGDLS, CDR2 YYNGEE. The CDR3 has 16 residues. For the CDR3, the DNA is TGTGCCAGCAGCGTAGCAGGGTCTTCAGCCAAAAACATTCAGTACTTC. Amino acid sequence: CASSVAGSSAKNIQYF.

The sample holds a few counts of this clone. This chain joins TRBV2 and TRBJ2-2; maybe TRBD1 (5 bases). The V end was cut by 7 bases, the J end by 3 bases, with 12 bases between. This CDR3 spans 14 amino acids. The V gene's germline CDR1 is SNHLY and CDR2 FYNNEI. The CDR3 region is CASTLGRDTGELFF. The CDR3, as DNA: TGTGCCAGCACCCTCGGCAGGGACACCGGGGAGCTGTTTTTT. The full variable domain, in which reference TRBV2 and TRBJ2-2 provide the parts outside the CDR3, is EPEVTQTPSHQVTQMGQEVILRCVPISNHLYFYWYRQILGQKVEFLVSFYNNEISEKSEIFDDQFSVERPDGSNFTLKIRSTKLEDSAMYFCASTLGRDTGELFFGEGSRLTVL.

This clone was detected a few times. This sequence joins TRBV19 and TRBJ2-7, with TRBD1 matching over 8 bases. After removal of 1 base from V and 5 bases from J, the junction contained 7 bases not matched to a gene. Germline V lookup: CDR1 LNHDA, CDR2 SQIVND (reference sequence). The CDR3 length is 15 residues. The CDR3 spells CASSIGGRGPDEQYF. DNA for the CDR3: TGTGCCAGTAGTATAGGAGGCAGGGGGCCTGACGAGCAGTACTTC.

The V call is TRBV19, the J call TRBJ1-2; D is perhaps TRBD1 (6 bases). The V and J ends lost 7 bases and 4 bases respectively, with 16 bases between them. Germline V gene sequence: CDR1 LNHDA, CDR2 SQIVND (reference sequence). The length of the CDR3 is 14 residues. The CDR3 loop is CASIDWDKPYGYTF. In DNA, the CDR3 is TGTGCCAGTATCGACTGGGACAAACCCTATGGCTACACCTTC.

This clone was detected only a few times. The V gene is TRBV28, the J gene TRBJ1-5, with D unresolved. This CDR3 spans 14 amino acids. Germline V CDR1 and CDR2: MDHEN, SYDVKM. V shed 7 bases and J shed 3 bases, with 13 bases lying between them. DNA of the CDR3: TGTGCCAGCAATGGAGGGAGGTCCAATCAGCCCCAGCATTTT. Its protein product is CASNGGRSNQPQHF.

This clone was picked up a small number of times. This chain uses TRBV30 with TRBJ1-2; D is possibly TRBD1 (5 bases). The CDR3 is made up of 15 amino acids. Germline lookup yields CDR1 GTSNPN and CDR2 SVGIG (reference sequence). V shed 5 bases and J shed 0 bases, with 16 bases lying between them. CDR3 DNA sequence: TGTGCCTGGGACCTGGCAGGGTGGGCTAACTATGGCTACACCTTC. Translation gives CAWDLAGWANYGYTF.

This clone was seen more than once but under ten times. The rearrangement links TRBV30 to TRBJ2-7, with a possible D match to TRBD1 (6 bases). The CDR3 consists of 13 residues. The germline V gene has CDR1 GTSNPN and CDR2 SVGIG (reference sequence). V was pared by 3 bases and J by 3 bases, with 12 bases between. DNA for the CDR3: TGTGCCTGGAGCAGGGGCACAAACTACGAGCAGTACTTC. Its translation: CAWSRGTNYEQYF.

This clone was recorded a few times. V usage is TRBV5-1 and J usage is TRBJ2-7; 11 positions match TRBD1. The CDR3 sequence is 14 residues long. Trimming took 6 bases from V and 4 from J; bases not matched to a gene: 6. Germline-derived CDR1 and CDR2 are SGHRS and YFSETQ. This chain's CDR3 is CASTSGTGGYEQYF. The CDR3 DNA reads as TGCGCCAGCACCTCCGGGACAGGGGGATACGAGCAGTACTTC.

This chain uses TRBV5-4 with TRBJ1-3; D gene uncertain. Germline-derived CDR1 and CDR2 are SGHNT and YYREEE (reference sequence). This CDR3 has 13 amino acids. Trimming stripped 4 bases from V and 1 base from J, with 6 bases between. This CDR3 is CASSPGSGNTIYF. CDR3 coding DNA: TGTGCCAGCAGCCCAGGTTCTGGAAACACCATATATTTT.